This T cell receptor beta chain derives from a study of T cells in tuberculosis (dated by TCRdb to 2016 to 2019). As for the study more broadly: The study combined CD1B tetramers and high-throughput TCR immunosequencing to characterize T cells specific for the mycobacterial lipid antigen glucose monomycolate (GMM).

Remarks on this clone: No much larger clonotype is one base removed from it; base qualities were not supplied.

What the work shows at the level of the full study, not this receptor alone: T cells that bind the CD1B-GMM tetramer with low affinity may not have been captured by the stringent sort gate.

After being thawed and rested overnight, PBMC were stained with GMM-loaded CD1B tetramer, a Live/Dead dye and anti-CD3, and were then sorted on a FACS Aria II. The CD1B tetramers were loaded with C32 glucose monomycolate that had been purified from Rhodococcus equi. Before cryopreservation, the PBMC used for tetramer sorting had been depleted of CD14-expressing monocytes as part of a separate study. From each donor, 80,000 to 100,000 tetramer-negative cells were sorted and were analyzed alongside the tetramer-positive cells. Antigen-specific T cells were sorted from a few healthy South African adults using GMM-loaded CD1B tetramers. V is trimmed back by 4 bases and J by 1 base, and the junction contains 5 bases that no gene match accounts for. The CDR3 spans 15 residues, from the cysteine through the phenylalanine. Just the 45-base CDR3 DNA is kept, in frame starting at base 1. CDR1 and CDR2 were assigned from the germline V gene as MGHRA and YSYEKL.

Because TCR-alpha and TCR-beta chains were sequenced unpaired, no information on chain pairing was available. TCR libraries were generated with the immunoSEQ multiplex PCR assay, using TCR-beta and/or TCR-alpha/delta assays for each sample. Amplified TCR libraries were sequenced on the Illumina high-throughput platform. On the authors' methods: Clustering and dimensionality reduction relied on pairwise TCRdist distances among GMM-specific receptors from T cells that were either sorted ex vivo or expanded in vitro. Sequence motifs defined by gene usage and CDR3 content were checked for enrichment by comparing tetramer-positive and tetramer-negative populations. In TCRdb, the immuneACCESS table is reduced to in-frame sequences with V and J assigned. These tables do not hold every clone; where another copy was compared, an unresolved V gene accounts for under half, and the others remain unexplained. V and J calls and clone size are as listed in that table; D and trimming were resolved from the DNA. For this sample there are approximately 57,000 clones; approximately 85% appear just once. Of the sample, 20% to 25% falls within the top ten clones.

The chain employs TRBV4-1 and TRBJ2-7; 9 of the junction bases match TRBD1. The TCR sequence derives from an adult woman with latent tuberculosis. The sequencing sample was made of CD1b-GMM tetramer-negative cells sorted from PBMCs. The cell subset or site label of this sample denotes: T cells not binding CD1B-GMM tetramer, sorted from same donor. This receptor has the CDR3 CASSPGQGRSYEQYF. The DNA sequence follows: TGCGCCAGCAGCCCCGGACAGGGGAGGTCCTACGAGCAGTACTTC.